These 30 T cell receptor beta chains came from one sample sequenced in a study of T cells in Graves' hyperthyroidism and ophthalmopathy. Researchers took RNA transcripts and amplified the TCR beta CDR3 regions from them. TCR CDR3 regions were first amplified by RT-PCR with HTBI primers. TCRdb re-called the multiplex PCR reads through MiXCR, storing one row per CDR3 protein. Altogether some 800,000 distinct CDR3 sequences are present, over 35% being singletons, with the ten largest covering over 8%. The source material was blood. The receptors shown here come from a man between 18 and 35 years old with Graves' hyperthyroidism.

This clonotype has a count of ten or more. The CDR3 DNA follows: TGCAGTGCCCCTTTTCACGTCCCGGGGGCCAACGTCCTGACTTTC. It yields the protein CSAPFHVPGANVLTF. This chain joins TRBV20-1 and TRBJ2-6; D is unresolved. The CDR3 runs to 15 residues. CDR1 DFQATT and CDR2 SNEGSKA come from the germline V gene (reference sequence). V was clipped by 6 bases and J by 4 bases, with 16 bases between them.

This clonotype appeared many times. The chain links TRBV10-3 to TRBJ2-2, with D unclear. The V and J ends lost 9 bases and 4 bases respectively, with 12 bases between them. This CDR3 is 13 amino acids long. Germline CDR1 reads ENHRY; CDR2 reads SYGVKD. CDR3 sequence: CAIHVRRTGELFF. The CDR3 bases are TGTGCCATACATGTTCGGCGCACCGGGGAGCTGTTTTTT.

Remarks on this clonotype: A read error may be the cause here, since a much bigger clone is one base away. This chain uses TRBV29-1 with TRBJ1-4, with no clear D. In germline, CDR1 is SQVTM, CDR2 ANQGSEA. The CDR3 has 11 amino acids. The V gene lost 4 bases and the J gene lost 7 bases, with 7 bases spanning the gap. The CDR3 region has the DNA TGCAGCGTTGGGGCAGTTGAAAAACTGTTTTTT. This gives the protein CSVGAVEKLFF.

The chain uses TRBV6-5 and TRBJ1-3, with D tentatively TRBD1 (6 bases). V gave up 10 bases and J gave up 0 bases, with 16 bases separating them. CDR3 length equals 15 residues. Per germline, CDR1 MNHEY and CDR2 SVGAGI. The CDR3 reads CATKRGASSGNTIYF. The CDR3 nucleotides are TGTGCCACCAAACGGGGGGCGAGCTCTGGAAACACCATATATTTT.

This clonotype was seen more than once but under ten times. This chain connects TRBV9 to TRBJ2-7; 7 positions agree with TRBD1. The CDR3 runs 12 residues. V trimming: 4 bases; J trimming: 5 bases; junction bases outside the gene matches: 3. CDR1 is SGDLS, CDR2 YYNGEE, per germline. Here the CDR3 reads CASSQTGHEQYF. DNA for the CDR3: TGTGCCAGCAGCCAGACAGGGCACGAGCAGTACTTC.

This clonotype was detected ten times or more. CDR3 sequence: CSANRGGLDTEAFF. For the CDR3, the DNA is TGCAGCGCCAATCGCGGGGGGCTGGACACTGAAGCTTTCTTT. The V gene is TRBV29-1, the J gene TRBJ1-1, with D perhaps TRBD1 (6 bases). Trimming pared 7 bases from V and 3 bases from J, leaving 18 bases between. Looked up from germline, CDR1 is SQVTM and CDR2 is ANQGSEA. The CDR3 length is 14 residues.

The gene calls are TRBV7-9 and TRBJ2-7, with 8 positions matching TRBD1. The CDR3 is 12 residues long. V was clipped by 6 bases and J by 6 bases; unmatched bases: 4. Germline V lookup: CDR1 SEHNR, CDR2 FQNEAQ (reference sequence). The CDR3 DNA follows: TGTGCCAGCAGTTGGACAGGGACCGAGCAGTACTTC. It yields the protein CASSWTGTEQYF.

This clonotype was picked up many times. The chain recombines TRBV2 with TRBJ1-6; no clear D gene. This CDR3 comprises 13 residues. CDR1 SNHLY and CDR2 FYNNEI come from the germline V gene. V was clipped by 3 bases and J by 6 bases, with 6 bases between them. CDR3 sequence reads: CASSETINSPLHF. In DNA form, the CDR3 reads TGTGCCAGCAGTGAGACTATTAATTCACCCCTCCACTTT. Based on the CDR3 plus reference TRBV2 and TRBJ1-6, the full variable domain is EPEVTQTPSHQVTQMGQEVILRCVPISNHLYFYWYRQILGQKVEFLVSFYNNEISEKSEIFDDQFSVERPDGSNFTLKIRSTKLEDSAMYFCASSETINSPLHFGNGTRLTVT.

A remark on this clonotype: The junction differs from germline at one of its ends, possibly a read error. The genes are TRBV5-1 and TRBJ1-1; D is possibly TRBD1 (5 bases). The CDR3 has 12 residues. The V gene's germline CDR1 is SGHRS and CDR2 YFSETQ. The CDR3 DNA is TGTGCCAGCAGCTCTCGGGGGTTTGAAGCTTTCTTT. Protein: CASSSRGFEAFF.

This clonotype was seen many times. This chain uses TRBV10-3 with TRBJ2-7, with 9 bases identical to TRBD2. Germline V gene sequence: CDR1 ENHRY, CDR2 SYGVKD. The CDR3 extends over 15 amino acids. Trimming at V came to 8 bases and at J to 3 bases, leaving 11 bases not matched to a gene. The CDR3 loop reads CAIGSPAGGNYEQYF. CDR3 coding DNA: TGTGCCATCGGAAGTCCCGCGGGGGGGAACTACGAGCAGTACTTC.

The chain is built from TRBV12-3 or TRBV12-4 and TRBJ1-1; D gene unclear. The CDR3 has 12 amino acids. V lost 8 bases and J lost 0, with 7 bases in between. CDR3 sequence: CASGRMNTEAFF. CDR3 sequence (DNA): TGTGCCAGCGGTAGAATGAACACTGAAGCTTTCTTT.

This clonotype has more than one count but fewer than ten. The chain recombines TRBV24-1 with TRBJ2-5; a possible D gene is TRBD2 (6 bases). Germline CDR1 is KGHDR and CDR2 is SFDVKD. V lost 3 bases and J 2 bases, leaving 9 bases between the germline ends. The CDR3 is 14 amino acids. The CDR3 sequence is CATSDVAGQETQYF. The CDR3 DNA follows: TGTGCCACCAGTGATGTCGCGGGACAAGAGACCCAGTACTTC.

The chain has TRBV4-1 and TRBJ2-7, with a possible D match to TRBD2 (5 bases). CDR3 length: 16 residues. Germline CDR1 MGHRA, CDR2 YSYEKL. V was cut by 0 bases and J by 2 bases, with 14 bases left in between. CDR3 region: CASSQDEASGPYEQYF. Here the CDR3 DNA reads TGCGCCAGCAGCCAAGATGAGGCGAGCGGCCCCTACGAGCAGTACTTC.

With regard to this clonotype: The junction shows a germline mismatch at one end, possibly a read error. The chain joins TRBV9 to TRBJ2-6, with 9 positions matching TRBD1. The CDR3 has 14 residues. Germline V gene lookup returns CDR1 SGDLS and CDR2 YYNGEE. As DNA, the CDR3 is TGTGCCAGCAGCGTAGGGACAGGGGTCAACGTCCTGACTTTC. Its translation is CASSVGTGVNVLTF. The full variable domain, in which reference TRBV9 and TRBJ2-6 provide the parts outside the CDR3, is DSGVTQTPKHLITATGQRVTLRCSPRSGDLSVYWYQQSLDQGLQFLIQYYNGEERAKGNILERFSAQQFPDLHSELNLSSLELGDSALYFCASSVGTGVNVLTFGAGSRLTVL.

Remarks on this clonotype: The junction shows a germline mismatch at one end, possibly a read error. This rearrangement joins TRBV7-3 to TRBJ2-7; D is possibly TRBD1 (6 bases). The CDR3 covers 16 residues. Germline V CDR1 and CDR2: SGHTA, FQGTGA. In nucleotides, the CDR3 is TGCGCCAGCAGCAACGATCCCAGGGGCAACCTCTACGAGCAGTACTTC. Amino acids: CASSNDPRGNLYEQYF. Complete variable domain (other parts from reference TRBV7-3 and TRBJ2-7): GAGVSQTPSNKVTEKGKYVELRCDPISGHTALYWYRQSLGQGPEFLIYFQGTGAADDSGLPNDRFFAVRPEGSVSTLKIQRTERGDSAVYLCASSNDPRGNLYEQYFGPGTRLTVT.

This clonotype was observed many times. The chain employs TRBV25-1 and TRBJ2-7; D might be TRBD1 or TRBD2, each matching 5 bases. Trimming removed 5 bases from V and 1 base from J, with 27 bases in between. Germline CDR1 reads MGHDK; CDR2 reads SYGVNS. The CDR3 has 19 residues. The CDR3 DNA follows: TGTGCCAGCAGTCGGGACGACGGACGGTATGGGCCGGGGTCCTACGAGCAGTACTTC. Amino acid sequence: CASSRDDGRYGPGSYEQYF.

This clonotype has a count of ten or more. The CDR3 spells CASSDGGRRTEAFF. CDR3 sequence (DNA): TGTGCCAGCAGCGATGGGGGAAGGAGGACTGAAGCTTTCTTT. J is TRBJ1-1 and V is TRBV9; TRBD1 might be the D (5 bases). The V end lost 3 bases, the J end lost 5 bases, and 14 bases lay between the germline ends. Per the germline V gene, CDR1 is SGDLS and CDR2 is YYNGEE. The CDR3 has 14 residues.

The chain links TRBV5-8 to TRBJ2-5; 7 nucleotides match TRBD1. Germline CDR1 is SGHTS and CDR2 is YDEGEE. V dropped 10 bases and J dropped 3; count of bases not matched to a gene: 9. CDR3 size: 13 residues. DNA of the CDR3: TGTGCCCTCCAAGGACAGGCCGAAGAGACCCAGTACTTC. Translated, it gives CALQGQAEETQYF.

This clonotype was observed at least ten times. The CDR3 here is CASSYLDRANEQYF. CDR3 nucleotide sequence: TGTGCCAGCAGCTACTTGGACAGGGCCAACGAGCAGTACTTC. The chain is built from TRBV7-8 and TRBJ2-7, with 8 nucleotides matching TRBD1. The trim removed 4 bases at V and 5 bases at J, leaving 7 bases unmatched. Germline-derived CDR1 and CDR2 are SGHVS and FQNEAQ. The CDR3 contains 14 residues.

This clonotype was recorded at least ten times. The chain is built from TRBV24-1 and TRBJ2-5; D not certain. Trimming took 3 bases from V and 9 from J, leaving 16 bases between them. The CDR3 is 14 amino acids. Germline CDR1 is KGHDR and CDR2 is SFDVKD. CDR3 region: CATSDPTVGSAQYF. CDR3 DNA sequence: TGTGCCACCAGTGATCCAACAGTTGGCAGTGCCCAGTACTTC.

This clonotype has just a few counts. The chain recombines TRBV7-9 with TRBJ2-7; 10 bases are shared with TRBD1. V lost 5 bases, J lost 4 bases, and 11 bases stayed unmatched. Germline V gene data show CDR1 as SEHNR and CDR2 as FQNEAQ (reference sequence). CDR3 length: 16 amino acids. CDR3 coding DNA: TGTGCCAGCAGCGGGGGTAGGGGACAGGGGCCTTACGAGCAGTACTTC. It is translated as CASSGGRGQGPYEQYF.

This clonotype has at least ten counts. The genes are TRBV10-3 and TRBJ2-7; 7 nucleotides align to TRBD2. This CDR3 comprises 14 residues. J was trimmed by 4 bases and V by 6 bases; bases with no gene match: 9. From germline, CDR1 is ENHRY and CDR2 SYGVKD. The CDR3 DNA is TGTGCCATCAGAGGTGCTAGCGGCTCGTACGAGCAGTACTTC. This encodes CAIRGASGSYEQYF.

This clonotype was seen repeatedly, ten times or more. The V and J genes are TRBV7-9 and TRBJ2-7, with D possibly matching TRBD1 (6 bases). V dropped 2 bases and J dropped 2 bases, with 10 bases sitting between them. CDR1 and CDR2 from the germline V gene are SEHNR and FQNEAQ (reference sequence). The CDR3 is 14 residues long. The CDR3 bases are TGTGCCAGCAGCTTAATAGGGACAACCTACGAGCAGTACTTC. It translates to CASSLIGTTYEQYF.

There are many counts of this clonotype. The rearrangement uses TRBV2 and TRBJ1-1; TRBD1 aligns across 9 bases. In germline, CDR1 is SNHLY, CDR2 FYNNEI. V lost 4 bases and J lost 2; bases outside the gene matches: 5. The CDR3 is 15 amino acids. CDR3 amino acids: CASSVDRGYNTEAFF. DNA of the CDR3: TGTGCCAGCAGTGTGGACAGGGGATATAACACTGAAGCTTTCTTT.

This clonotype was found many times. The chain has TRBV7-2 and TRBJ1-1; D remains ambiguous. The V gene lost 2 bases and the J gene lost 5 bases, with 9 bases spanning the gap. The germline gives CDR1 SGHTA, CDR2 FQGNSA. The CDR3 is 13 amino acids. The CDR3 sequence is CASSLNHRTEAFF. The CDR3 DNA reads TGTGCCAGCAGCTTAAATCACCGGACTGAAGCTTTCTTT.

This clonotype has a count of ten or more. The rearrangement uses TRBV7-9 and TRBJ1-2; D is unresolved. Trimming took off 5 bases at V and 5 bases at J, with 12 bases between the two ends. The germline V gene has CDR1 SEHNR and CDR2 FQNEAQ (reference sequence). This CDR3 is 13 amino acids long. The CDR3 region has the DNA TGTGCCAGCAGCCTCAAGCCTGGATATGGCTACACCTTC. It translates to CASSLKPGYGYTF.

This clonotype has ten or more counts. In DNA form, the CDR3 reads TGTGCCAGCAGCGCCCCTGGGCGGGGGATTAGTTCACCCCTCCACTTT. Translation gives CASSAPGRGISSPLHF. The rearrangement uses TRBV7-8 and TRBJ1-6, with a weak D call TRBD1 (5 bases). Germline loops: CDR1 SGHVS, CDR2 FQNEAQ. Trimming removed 5 bases from V and 9 bases from J, with 20 bases in between. This CDR3 spans 16 amino acids.

Many counts were recorded for this clonotype. The rearrangement joins TRBV7-9 to TRBJ1-1; the D gene is possibly TRBD1 (6 bases). This CDR3 has 12 residues. Germline V gene data show CDR1 as SEHNR and CDR2 as FQNEAQ (reference sequence). With 9 bases removed from V and 5 bases from J, the gap between germline ends came to 13 bases. CDR3 in DNA: TGTGCCAGTAGTCCACAGGGAACTGAAGCTTTCTTT. Translating it yields CASSPQGTEAFF. The full variable domain, completed using reference TRBV7-9 and TRBJ1-1, is DTGVSQNPRHKITKRGQNVTFRCDPISEHNRLYWYRQTLGQGPEFLTYFQNEAQLEKSRLLSDRFSAERPKGSFSTLEIQRTEQGDSAMYLCASSPQGTEAFFGQGTRLTVV.

This sequence joins TRBV4-2 and TRBJ1-4; D unresolved. Germline CDR1 LGHNA, CDR2 YNFKEQ. Trimming removed 5 bases from V and 8 bases from J, with 15 bases in between. The CDR3 has 14 residues. CDR3 nucleotides: TGTGCCAGCAGCGGGGAAGGGAGTCGGGAAAAACTGTTTTTT. Its translation is CASSGEGSREKLFF.

This clonotype was found many times. The V call is TRBV4-1, the J call TRBJ1-5; D unresolved. CDR3 length: 13 residues. The V end was cut by 3 bases, the J end by 5 bases, with 8 bases between. The germline gives CDR1 MGHRA, CDR2 YSYEKL. The CDR3 here is CASSQVDDQPQHF. The CDR3 DNA sequence: TGCGCCAGCAGCCAGGTCGACGATCAGCCCCAGCATTTT.